These 5 T cell receptor beta chains were all obtained from the same sample, sequenced in a study of blood T cell repertoires in COVID-19. Assay used: immunoSEQ multiplex PCR; TCRdb lists only in-frame clones, some missing. The data show 250,000 to 300,000 clones, 86% seen once. The material sequenced was peripheral blood. Every receptor here comes from a young man with active or convalescent COVID-19.

V and J are TRBV30 and TRBJ1-1, with D unclear. The CDR3 spans 13 residues. The V gene lost 2 bases and the J gene lost 1 base, with 8 bases spanning the gap. From germline, CDR1 is GTSNPN and CDR2 SVGIG (reference sequence). DNA of the CDR3: TGTGCCTGGAGTACTGGGCGGAACACTGAAGCTTTCTTT. Protein product: CAWSTGRNTEAFF.

This chain uses TRBV9 with TRBJ2-3, with D unresolved. This CDR3 region has 13 residues. Trimming took 3 bases from V and 6 from J, leaving 11 bases between them. The V gene's germline CDR1 is SGDLS and CDR2 YYNGEE. CDR3 sequence: CASSALLSDTQYF. The CDR3 DNA reads as TGTGCCAGCAGCGCCTTGTTATCCGATACGCAGTATTTT.

The V gene is TRBV19, the J gene TRBJ1-3; TRBD1 agrees at 10 bases. The V gene's germline CDR1 is LNHDA and CDR2 SQIVND (reference sequence). The trim removed 5 bases at V and 2 bases at J, leaving 15 bases unmatched. The CDR3 is 19 residues long. CDR3 amino acids: CASSPDRGLVLEAGNTIYF. The DNA of the CDR3 is TGTGCCAGTAGTCCCGACAGGGGGCTCGTATTAGAAGCTGGAAACACCATATATTTT.

CDR3: CASSSRGPSYEQYF. The CDR3 DNA sequence: TGTGCCAGCAGTTCCAGGGGCCCCTCCTACGAGCAGTACTTC. The rearrangement links TRBV27 to TRBJ2-7; maybe TRBD1 (6 bases). Germline CDR1 is MNHEY and CDR2 is SMNVEV (reference sequence). V lost 4 bases and J 0 bases, leaving 10 bases between the germline ends. The CDR3 loop spans 14 amino acids.

Here the CDR3 reads CASSLVTSSSEQFF. DNA for the CDR3: TGTGCCAGCAGTTTGGTGACTAGTTCTTCTGAGCAGTTCTTC. The chain carries TRBV6-5 and TRBJ2-1; D may be TRBD2 (6 bases). Per germline, CDR1 MNHEY and CDR2 SVGAGI. This CDR3 has 14 residues. The germline V and J ends were trimmed by 4 bases and 9 bases, with 16 bases remaining between them.